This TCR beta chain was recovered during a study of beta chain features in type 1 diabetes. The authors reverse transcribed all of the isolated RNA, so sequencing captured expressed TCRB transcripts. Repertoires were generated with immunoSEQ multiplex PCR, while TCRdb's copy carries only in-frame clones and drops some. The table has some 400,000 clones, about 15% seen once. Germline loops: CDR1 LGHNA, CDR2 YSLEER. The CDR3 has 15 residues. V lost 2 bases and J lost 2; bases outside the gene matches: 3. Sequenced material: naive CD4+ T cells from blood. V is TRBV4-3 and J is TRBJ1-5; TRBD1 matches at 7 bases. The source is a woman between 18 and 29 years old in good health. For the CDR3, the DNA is TGCGCCAGCAGCCAATACAGGGGAGGCAATCAGCCCCAGCATTTT. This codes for CASSQYRGGNQPQHF.